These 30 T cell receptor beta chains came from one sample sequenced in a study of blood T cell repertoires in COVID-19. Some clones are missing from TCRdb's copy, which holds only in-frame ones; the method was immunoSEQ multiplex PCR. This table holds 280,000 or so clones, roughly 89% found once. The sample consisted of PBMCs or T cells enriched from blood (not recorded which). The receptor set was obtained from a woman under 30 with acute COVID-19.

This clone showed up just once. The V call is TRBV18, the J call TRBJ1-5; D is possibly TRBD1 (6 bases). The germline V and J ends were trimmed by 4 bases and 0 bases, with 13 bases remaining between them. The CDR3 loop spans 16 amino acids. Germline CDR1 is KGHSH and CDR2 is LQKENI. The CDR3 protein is CASSREQGYSNQPQHF. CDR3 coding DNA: TGTGCCAGCTCACGAGAACAGGGATATAGCAATCAGCCCCAGCATTTT.

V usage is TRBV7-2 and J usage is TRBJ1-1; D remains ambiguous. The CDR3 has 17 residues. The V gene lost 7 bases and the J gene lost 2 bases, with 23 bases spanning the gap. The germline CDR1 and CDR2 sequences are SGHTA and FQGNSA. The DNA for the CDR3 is TGTGCCAGCACCGTACAACCAGTTCGCGGTTTCAACACTGAAGCTTTCTTT. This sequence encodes CASTVQPVRGFNTEAFF.

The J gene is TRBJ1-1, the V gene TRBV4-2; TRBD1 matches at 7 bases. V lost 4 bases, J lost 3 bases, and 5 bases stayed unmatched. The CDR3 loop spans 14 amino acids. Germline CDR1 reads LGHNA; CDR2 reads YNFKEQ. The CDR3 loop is CASSLRTGDTEAFF. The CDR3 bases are TGTGCCAGCAGCCTAAGAACAGGGGACACTGAAGCTTTCTTT.

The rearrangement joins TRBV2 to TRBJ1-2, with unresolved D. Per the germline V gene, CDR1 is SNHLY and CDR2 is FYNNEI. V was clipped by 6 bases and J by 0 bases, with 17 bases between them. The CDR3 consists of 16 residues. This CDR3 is CASSPWVVGANYGYTF. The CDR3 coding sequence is TGTGCCAGCAGCCCCTGGGTAGTCGGAGCTAACTATGGCTACACCTTC. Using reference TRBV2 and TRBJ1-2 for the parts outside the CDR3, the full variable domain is EPEVTQTPSHQVTQMGQEVILRCVPISNHLYFYWYRQILGQKVEFLVSFYNNEISEKSEIFDDQFSVERPDGSNFTLKIRSTKLEDSAMYFCASSPWVVGANYGYTFGSGTRLTVV.

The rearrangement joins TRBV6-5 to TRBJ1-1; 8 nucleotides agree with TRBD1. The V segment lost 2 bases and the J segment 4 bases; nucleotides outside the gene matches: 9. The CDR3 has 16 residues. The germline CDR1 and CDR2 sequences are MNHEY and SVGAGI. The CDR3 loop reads CASSYLAGGFGTEAFF. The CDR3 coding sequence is TGTGCCAGCAGTTACCTTGCAGGGGGCTTCGGCACTGAAGCTTTCTTT.

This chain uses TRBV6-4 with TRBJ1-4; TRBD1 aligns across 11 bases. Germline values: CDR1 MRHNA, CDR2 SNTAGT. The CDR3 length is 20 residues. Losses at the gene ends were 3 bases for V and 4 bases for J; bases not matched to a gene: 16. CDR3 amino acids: CASSENSSGTGGWGNEKLFF. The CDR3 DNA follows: TGTGCCAGCAGTGAAAATTCCTCCGGGACAGGGGGATGGGGTAATGAAAAACTGTTTTTT.

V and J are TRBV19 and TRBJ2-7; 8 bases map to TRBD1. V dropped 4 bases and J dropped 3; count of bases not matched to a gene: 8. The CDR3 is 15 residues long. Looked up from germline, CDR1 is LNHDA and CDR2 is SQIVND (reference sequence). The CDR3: CASSTRRTGHYEQYF. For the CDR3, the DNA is TGTGCCAGTAGTACCCGTCGGACAGGGCACTACGAGCAGTACTTC.

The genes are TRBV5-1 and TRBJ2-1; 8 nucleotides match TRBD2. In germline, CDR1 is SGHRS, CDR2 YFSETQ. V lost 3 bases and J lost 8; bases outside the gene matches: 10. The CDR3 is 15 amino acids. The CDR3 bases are TGCGCCAGCAGCTCAAGCGGGAGTTTCGGCGATGAGCAGTTCTTC. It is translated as CASSSSGSFGDEQFF.

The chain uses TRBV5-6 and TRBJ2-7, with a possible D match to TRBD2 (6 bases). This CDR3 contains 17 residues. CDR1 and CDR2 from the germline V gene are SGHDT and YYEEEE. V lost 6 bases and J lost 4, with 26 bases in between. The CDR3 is CASTRITGVGRDYEQYF. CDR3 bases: TGTGCCAGCACCCGGATAACGGGGGTCGGGCGCGATTACGAGCAGTACTTC.

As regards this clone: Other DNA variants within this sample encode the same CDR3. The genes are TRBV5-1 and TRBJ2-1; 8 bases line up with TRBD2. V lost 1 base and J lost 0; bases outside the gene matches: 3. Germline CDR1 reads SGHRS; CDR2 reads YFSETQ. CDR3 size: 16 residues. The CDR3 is CASSLISGSSYNEQFF. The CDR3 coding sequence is TGCGCCAGCAGCTTGATCAGCGGGAGCTCCTACAATGAGCAGTTCTTC.

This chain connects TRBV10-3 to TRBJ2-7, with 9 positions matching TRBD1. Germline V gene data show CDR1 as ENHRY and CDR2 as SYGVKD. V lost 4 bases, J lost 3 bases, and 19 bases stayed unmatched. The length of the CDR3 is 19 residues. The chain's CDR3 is CAISGYRFPGQGSLYEQYF. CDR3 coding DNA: TGTGCCATCAGTGGGTACAGATTTCCGGGACAGGGTTCCCTCTACGAGCAGTACTTC.

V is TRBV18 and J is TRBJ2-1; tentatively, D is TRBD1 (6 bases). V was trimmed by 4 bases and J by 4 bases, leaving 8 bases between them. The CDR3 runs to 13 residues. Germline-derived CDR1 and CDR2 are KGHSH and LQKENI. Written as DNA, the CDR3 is TGTGCCAGCTCACGGGACACTTACAATGAGCAGTTCTTC. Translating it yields CASSRDTYNEQFF.

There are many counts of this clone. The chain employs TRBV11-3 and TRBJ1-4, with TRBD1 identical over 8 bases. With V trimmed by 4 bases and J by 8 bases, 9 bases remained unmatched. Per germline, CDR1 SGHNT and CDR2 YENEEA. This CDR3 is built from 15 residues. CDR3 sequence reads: CASSSDRVPEEKLFF. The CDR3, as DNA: TGTGCCAGCAGCTCGGACAGGGTCCCTGAGGAAAAACTGTTTTTT. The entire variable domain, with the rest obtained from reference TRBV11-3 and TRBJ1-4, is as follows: EAGVVQSPRYKIIEKKQPVAFWCNPISGHNTLYWYLQNLGQGPELLIRYENEEAVDDSQLPKDRFSAERLKGVDSTLKIQPAELGDSAVYLCASSSDRVPEEKLFFGSGTQLSVL.

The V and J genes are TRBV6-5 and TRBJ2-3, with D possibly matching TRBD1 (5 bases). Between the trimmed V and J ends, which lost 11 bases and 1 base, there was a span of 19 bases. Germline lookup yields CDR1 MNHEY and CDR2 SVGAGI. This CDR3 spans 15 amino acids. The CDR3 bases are TGTGCCGCAGGGTGGTCAGAGATACGCACAGATACGCAGTATTTT. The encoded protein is CAAGWSEIRTDTQYF.

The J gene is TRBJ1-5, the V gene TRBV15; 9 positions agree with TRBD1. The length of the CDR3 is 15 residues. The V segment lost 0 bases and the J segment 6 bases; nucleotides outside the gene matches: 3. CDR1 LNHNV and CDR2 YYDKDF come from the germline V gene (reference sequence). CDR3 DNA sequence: TGTGCCACCAGCAGAGATGGGACAGGGAGTCAGCCCCAGCATTTT. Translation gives CATSRDGTGSQPQHF.

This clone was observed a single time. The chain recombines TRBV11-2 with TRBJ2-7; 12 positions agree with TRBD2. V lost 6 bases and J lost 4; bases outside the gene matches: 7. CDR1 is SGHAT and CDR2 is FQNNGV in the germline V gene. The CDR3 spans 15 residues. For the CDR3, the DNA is TGTGCCAGCAGGAGTACTAGCGGGAGGTCGTACGAGCAGTACTTC. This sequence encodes CASRSTSGRSYEQYF.

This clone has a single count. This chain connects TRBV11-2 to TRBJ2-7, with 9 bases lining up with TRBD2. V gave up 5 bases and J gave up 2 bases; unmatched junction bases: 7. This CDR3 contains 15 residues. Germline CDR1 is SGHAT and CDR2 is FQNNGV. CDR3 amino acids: CASSTWTSAPYEQYF. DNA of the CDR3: TGTGCCAGCAGCACCTGGACTAGCGCGCCCTACGAGCAGTACTTC.

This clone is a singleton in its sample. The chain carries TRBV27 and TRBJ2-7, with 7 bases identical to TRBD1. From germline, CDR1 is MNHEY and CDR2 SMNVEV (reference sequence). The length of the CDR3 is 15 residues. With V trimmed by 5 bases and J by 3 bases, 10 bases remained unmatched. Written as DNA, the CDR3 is TGTGCCAGCAGTCCTCGGCCGGGACAGTACTACGAGCAGTACTTC. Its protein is CASSPRPGQYYEQYF.

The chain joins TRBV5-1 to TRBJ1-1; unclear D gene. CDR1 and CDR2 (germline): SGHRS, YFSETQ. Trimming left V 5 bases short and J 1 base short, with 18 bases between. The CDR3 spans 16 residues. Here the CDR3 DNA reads TGCGCCAGCAGGGGCGGGTGGGCCTCCGCGAACACTGAAGCTTTCTTT. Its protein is CASRGGWASANTEAFF.

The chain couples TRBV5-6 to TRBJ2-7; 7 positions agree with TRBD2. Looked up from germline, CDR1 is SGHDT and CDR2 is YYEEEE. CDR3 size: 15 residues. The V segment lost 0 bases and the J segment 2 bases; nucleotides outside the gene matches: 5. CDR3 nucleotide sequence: TGTGCCAGCAGCTTGGTCGGGAGGACCCCCTACGAGCAGTACTTC. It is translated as CASSLVGRTPYEQYF.

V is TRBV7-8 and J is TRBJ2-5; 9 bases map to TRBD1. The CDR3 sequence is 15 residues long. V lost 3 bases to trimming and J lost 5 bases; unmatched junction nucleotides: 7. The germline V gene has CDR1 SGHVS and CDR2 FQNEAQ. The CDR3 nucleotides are TGTGCCAGCAGCTTCGCCCGACAGGGGGTTGAGACCCAGTACTTC. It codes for CASSFARQGVETQYF.

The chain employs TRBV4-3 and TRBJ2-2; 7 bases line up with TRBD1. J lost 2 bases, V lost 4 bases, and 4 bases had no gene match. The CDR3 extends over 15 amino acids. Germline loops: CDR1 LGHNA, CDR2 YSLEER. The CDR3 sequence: CASSPRDSNTGELFF. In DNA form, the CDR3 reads TGCGCCAGCAGCCCCCGGGACAGCAACACCGGGGAGCTGTTTTTT.

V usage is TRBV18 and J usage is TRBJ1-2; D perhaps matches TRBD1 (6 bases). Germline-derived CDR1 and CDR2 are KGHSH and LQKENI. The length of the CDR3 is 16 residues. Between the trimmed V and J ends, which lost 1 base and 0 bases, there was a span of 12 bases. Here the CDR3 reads CASSPRTVSSNYGYTF. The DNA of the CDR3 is TGTGCCAGCTCACCACGGACAGTCAGCTCTAACTATGGCTACACCTTC.

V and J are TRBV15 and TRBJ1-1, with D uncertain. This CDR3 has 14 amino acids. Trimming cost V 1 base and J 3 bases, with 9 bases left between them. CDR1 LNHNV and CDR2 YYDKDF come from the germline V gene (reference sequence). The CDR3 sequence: CATSRAGFYTEAFF. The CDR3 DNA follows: TGTGCCACCAGCAGAGCCGGGTTCTACACTGAAGCTTTCTTT.

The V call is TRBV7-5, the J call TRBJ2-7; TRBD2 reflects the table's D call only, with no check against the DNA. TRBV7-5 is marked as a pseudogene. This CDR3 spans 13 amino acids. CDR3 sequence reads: CARSRTRNYEQYF. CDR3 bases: TGTGCCAGAAGCCGGACTAGAAACTACGAGCAGTACTTC.

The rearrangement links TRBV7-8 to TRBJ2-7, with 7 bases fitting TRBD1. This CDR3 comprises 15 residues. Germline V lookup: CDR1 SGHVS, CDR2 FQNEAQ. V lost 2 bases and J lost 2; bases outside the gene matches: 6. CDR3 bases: TGTGCCAGCAGCTTATTACAGGGGTCTACCTACGAGCAGTACTTC. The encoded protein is CASSLLQGSTYEQYF.

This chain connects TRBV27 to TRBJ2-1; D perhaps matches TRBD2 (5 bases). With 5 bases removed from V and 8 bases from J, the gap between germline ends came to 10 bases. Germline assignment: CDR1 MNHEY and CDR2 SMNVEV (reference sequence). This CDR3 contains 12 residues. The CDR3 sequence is CASSLGSDEQFF. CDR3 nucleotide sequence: TGTGCCAGCAGTCTGGGGAGCGATGAGCAGTTCTTC.

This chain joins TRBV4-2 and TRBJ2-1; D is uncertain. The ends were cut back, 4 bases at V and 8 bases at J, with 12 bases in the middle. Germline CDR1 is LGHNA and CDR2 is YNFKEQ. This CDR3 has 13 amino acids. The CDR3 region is CASSPLVLDEQFF. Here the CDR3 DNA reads TGTGCCAGCAGCCCTCTAGTTTTAGATGAGCAGTTCTTC.

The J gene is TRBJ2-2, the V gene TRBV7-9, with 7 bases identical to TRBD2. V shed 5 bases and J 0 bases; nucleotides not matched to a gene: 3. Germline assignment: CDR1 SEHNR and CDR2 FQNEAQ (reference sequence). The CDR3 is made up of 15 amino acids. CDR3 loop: CASSLLAPNTGELFF. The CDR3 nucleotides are TGTGCCAGCAGCCTACTAGCGCCGAACACCGGGGAGCTGTTTTTT.

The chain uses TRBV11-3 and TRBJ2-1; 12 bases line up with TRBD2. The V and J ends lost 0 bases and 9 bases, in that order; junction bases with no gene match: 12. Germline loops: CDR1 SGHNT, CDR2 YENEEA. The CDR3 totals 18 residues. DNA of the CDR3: TGTGCCAGCAGCTTAGAACAAGGGGCTAGCGGGAGGGCCAGTGAGCAGTTCTTC. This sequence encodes CASSLEQGASGRASEQFF.